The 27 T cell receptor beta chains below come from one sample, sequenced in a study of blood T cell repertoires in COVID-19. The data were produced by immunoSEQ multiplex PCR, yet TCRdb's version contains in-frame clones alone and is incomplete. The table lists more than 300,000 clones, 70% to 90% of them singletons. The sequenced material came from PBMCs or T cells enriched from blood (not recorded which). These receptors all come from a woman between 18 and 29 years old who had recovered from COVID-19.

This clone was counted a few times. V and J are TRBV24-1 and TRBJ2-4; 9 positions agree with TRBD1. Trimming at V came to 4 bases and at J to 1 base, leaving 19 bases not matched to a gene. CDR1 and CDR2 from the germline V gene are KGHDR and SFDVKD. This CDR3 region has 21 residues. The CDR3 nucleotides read TGTGCCACCAGTGAGGGCCCCGGGACAGGGAACAAATTGGTGGCCAAAAACATTCAGTACTTC. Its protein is CATSEGPGTGNKLVAKNIQYF.

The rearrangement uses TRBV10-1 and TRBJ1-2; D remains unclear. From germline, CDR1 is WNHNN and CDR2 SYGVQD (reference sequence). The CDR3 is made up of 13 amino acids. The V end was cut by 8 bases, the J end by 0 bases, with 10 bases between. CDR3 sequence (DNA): TGCGCCAGCGCTGCCGGGACTAACTATGGCTACACCTTC. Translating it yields CASAAGTNYGYTF.

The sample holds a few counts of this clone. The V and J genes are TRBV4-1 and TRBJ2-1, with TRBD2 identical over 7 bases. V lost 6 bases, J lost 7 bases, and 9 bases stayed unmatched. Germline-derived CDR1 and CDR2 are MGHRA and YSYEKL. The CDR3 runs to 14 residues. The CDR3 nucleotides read TGCGCCAGCAGTTCTACGCTGCGGGGGAATGAGCAGTTCTTC. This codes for CASSSTLRGNEQFF.

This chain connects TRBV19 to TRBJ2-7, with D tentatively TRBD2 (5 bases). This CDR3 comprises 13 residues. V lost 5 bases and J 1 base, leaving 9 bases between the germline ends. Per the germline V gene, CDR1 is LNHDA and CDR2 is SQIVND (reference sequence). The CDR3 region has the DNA TGTGCCAGTAGTCCCGGGATTTCCTACGAGCAGTACTTC. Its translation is CASSPGISYEQYF.

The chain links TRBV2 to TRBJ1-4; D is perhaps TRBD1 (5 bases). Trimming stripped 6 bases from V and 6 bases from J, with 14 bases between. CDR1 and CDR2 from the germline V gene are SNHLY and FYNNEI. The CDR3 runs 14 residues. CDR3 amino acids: CASRWGFGDEKLFF. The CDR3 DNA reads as TGTGCCAGCAGATGGGGCTTCGGCGATGAAAAACTGTTTTTT.

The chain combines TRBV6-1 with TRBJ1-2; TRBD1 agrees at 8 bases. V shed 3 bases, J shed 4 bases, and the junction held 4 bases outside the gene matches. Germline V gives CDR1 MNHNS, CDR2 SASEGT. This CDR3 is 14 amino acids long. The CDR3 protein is CASSDSGQGYGYTF. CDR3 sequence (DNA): TGTGCCAGCAGTGATTCAGGACAGGGCTATGGCTACACCTTC.

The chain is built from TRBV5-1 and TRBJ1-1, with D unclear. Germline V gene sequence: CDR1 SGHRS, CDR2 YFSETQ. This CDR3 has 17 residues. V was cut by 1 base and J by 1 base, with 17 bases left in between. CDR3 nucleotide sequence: TGCGCCAGCAGCTTGTTGGTATCGACTGTAGGGAACACTGAAGCTTTCTTT. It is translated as CASSLLVSTVGNTEAFF.

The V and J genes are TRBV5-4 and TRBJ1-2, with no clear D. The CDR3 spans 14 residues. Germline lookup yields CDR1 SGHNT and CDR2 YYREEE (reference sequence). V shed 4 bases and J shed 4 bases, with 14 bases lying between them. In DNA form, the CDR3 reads TGTGCCAGCAGCCACCCCCAGGCAACCTATGGCTACACCTTC. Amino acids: CASSHPQATYGYTF.

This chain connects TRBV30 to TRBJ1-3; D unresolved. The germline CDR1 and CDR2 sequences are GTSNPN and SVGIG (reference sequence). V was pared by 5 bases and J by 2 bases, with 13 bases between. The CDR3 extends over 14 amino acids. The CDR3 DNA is TGTGCCTGGTTCTACCGGGGTACTGGAAACACCATATATTTT. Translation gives CAWFYRGTGNTIYF.

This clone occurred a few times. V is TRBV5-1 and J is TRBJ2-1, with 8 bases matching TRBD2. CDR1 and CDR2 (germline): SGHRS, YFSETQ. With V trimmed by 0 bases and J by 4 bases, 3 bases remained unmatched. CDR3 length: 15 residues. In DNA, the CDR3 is TGCGCCAGCAGCTTGGGAAGCGGGGGTTACAATGAGCAGTTCTTC. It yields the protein CASSLGSGGYNEQFF.

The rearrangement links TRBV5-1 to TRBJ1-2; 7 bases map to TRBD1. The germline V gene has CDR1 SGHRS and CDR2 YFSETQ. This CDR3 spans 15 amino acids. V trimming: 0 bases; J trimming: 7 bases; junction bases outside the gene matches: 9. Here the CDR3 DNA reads TGCGCCAGCAGCTTGGGCACTACAGGGGTGGGTGGCTACACCTTC. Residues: CASSLGTTGVGGYTF.

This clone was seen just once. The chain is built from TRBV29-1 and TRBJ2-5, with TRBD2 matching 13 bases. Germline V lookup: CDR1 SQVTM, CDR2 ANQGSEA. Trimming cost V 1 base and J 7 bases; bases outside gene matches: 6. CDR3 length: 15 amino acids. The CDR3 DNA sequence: TGCAGCGTTGAAGGCACTAGCGGGGGGGCCGGGACCCAGTACTTC. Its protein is CSVEGTSGGAGTQYF.

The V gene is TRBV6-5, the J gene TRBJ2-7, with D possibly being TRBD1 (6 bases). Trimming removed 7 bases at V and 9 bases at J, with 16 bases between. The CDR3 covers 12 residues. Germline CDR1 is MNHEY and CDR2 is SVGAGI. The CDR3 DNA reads TGTGCCAGCACTCAACAGGGTTTTGTGCAGTACTTC. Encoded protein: CASTQQGFVQYF.

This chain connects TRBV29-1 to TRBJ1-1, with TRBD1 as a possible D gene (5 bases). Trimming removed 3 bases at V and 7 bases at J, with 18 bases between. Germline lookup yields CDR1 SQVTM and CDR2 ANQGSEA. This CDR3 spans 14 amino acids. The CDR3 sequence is CSVDEEGKGGEAFF. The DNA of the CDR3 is TGCAGCGTTGATGAGGAGGGGAAGGGTGGTGAAGCTTTCTTT.

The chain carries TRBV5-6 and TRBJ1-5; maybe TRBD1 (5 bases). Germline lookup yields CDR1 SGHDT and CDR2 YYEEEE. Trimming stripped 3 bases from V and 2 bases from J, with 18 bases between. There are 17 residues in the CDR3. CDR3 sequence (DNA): TGTGCCAGCAGCTCCTACGGGGGTGTAAGGGGCAATCAGCCCCAGCATTTT. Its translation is CASSSYGGVRGNQPQHF.

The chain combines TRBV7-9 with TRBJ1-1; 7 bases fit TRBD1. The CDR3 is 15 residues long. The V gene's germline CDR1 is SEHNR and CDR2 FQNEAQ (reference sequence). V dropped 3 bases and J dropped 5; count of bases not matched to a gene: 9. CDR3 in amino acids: CASSLPGQVGTEAFF. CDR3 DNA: TGTGCCAGCAGCTTGCCCGGACAGGTTGGGACTGAAGCTTTCTTT.

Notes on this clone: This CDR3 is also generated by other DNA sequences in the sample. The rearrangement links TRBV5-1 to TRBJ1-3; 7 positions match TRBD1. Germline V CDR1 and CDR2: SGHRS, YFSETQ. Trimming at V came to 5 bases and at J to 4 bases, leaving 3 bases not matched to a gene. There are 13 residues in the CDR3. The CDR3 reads CASRQGSGNTIYF. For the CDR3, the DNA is TGCGCCAGCAGACAGGGGTCCGGAAACACCATATATTTT. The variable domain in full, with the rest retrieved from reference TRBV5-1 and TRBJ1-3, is KAGVTQTPRYLIKTRGQQVTLSCSPISGHRSVSWYQQTPGQGLQFLFEYFSETQRNKGNFPGRFSGRQFSNSRSEMNVSTLELGDSALYLCASRQGSGNTIYFGEGSWLTVV.

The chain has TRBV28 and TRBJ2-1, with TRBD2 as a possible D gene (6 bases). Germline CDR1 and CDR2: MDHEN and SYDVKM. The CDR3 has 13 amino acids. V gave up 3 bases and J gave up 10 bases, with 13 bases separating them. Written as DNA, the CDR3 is TGTGCCAGCAGTTTCGGGACGGCGGGGGAGCAGTTCTTC. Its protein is CASSFGTAGEQFF.

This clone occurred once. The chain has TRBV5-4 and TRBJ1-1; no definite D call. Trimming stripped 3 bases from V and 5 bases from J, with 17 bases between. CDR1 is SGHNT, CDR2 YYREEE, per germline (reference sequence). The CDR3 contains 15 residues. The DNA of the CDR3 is TGTGCCAGCAGCTCCGGAGGCTCCCAGAGTACTGAAGCTTTCTTT. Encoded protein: CASSSGGSQSTEAFF.

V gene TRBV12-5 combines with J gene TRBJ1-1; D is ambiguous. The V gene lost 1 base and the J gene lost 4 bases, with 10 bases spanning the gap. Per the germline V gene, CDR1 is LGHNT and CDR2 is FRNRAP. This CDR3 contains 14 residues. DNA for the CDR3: TGTGCTAGTGGTTTGGAGGGAGGGATCACTGAAGCTTTCTTT. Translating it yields CASGLEGGITEAFF.

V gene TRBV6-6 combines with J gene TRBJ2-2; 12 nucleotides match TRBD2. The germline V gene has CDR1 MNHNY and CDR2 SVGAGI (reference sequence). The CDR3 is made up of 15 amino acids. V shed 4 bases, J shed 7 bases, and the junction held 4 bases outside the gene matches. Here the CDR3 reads CASSSTSGGIGELFF. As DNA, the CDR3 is TGTGCCAGCAGTTCCACTAGCGGGGGGATCGGGGAGCTGTTTTTT.

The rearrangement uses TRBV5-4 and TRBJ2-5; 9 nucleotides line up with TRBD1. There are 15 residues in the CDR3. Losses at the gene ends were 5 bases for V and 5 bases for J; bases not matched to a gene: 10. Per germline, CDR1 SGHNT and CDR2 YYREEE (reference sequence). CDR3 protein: CASSSDRGVKETQYF. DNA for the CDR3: TGTGCCAGCAGTTCGGACAGGGGAGTGAAGGAGACCCAGTACTTC.

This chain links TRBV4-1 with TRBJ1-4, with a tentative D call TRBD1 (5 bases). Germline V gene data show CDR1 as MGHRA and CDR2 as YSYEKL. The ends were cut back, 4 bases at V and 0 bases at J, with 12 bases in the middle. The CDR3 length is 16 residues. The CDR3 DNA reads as TGCGCCAGCAGCCTCACGGGGGAACCAACTAATGAAAAACTGTTTTTT. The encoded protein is CASSLTGEPTNEKLFF.

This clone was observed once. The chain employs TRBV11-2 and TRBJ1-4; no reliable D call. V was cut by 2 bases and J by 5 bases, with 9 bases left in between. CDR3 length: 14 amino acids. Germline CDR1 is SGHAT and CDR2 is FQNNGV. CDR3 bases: TGTGCCAGCAGCTTATTTGTATCGAATGAAAAACTGTTTTTT. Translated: CASSLFVSNEKLFF.

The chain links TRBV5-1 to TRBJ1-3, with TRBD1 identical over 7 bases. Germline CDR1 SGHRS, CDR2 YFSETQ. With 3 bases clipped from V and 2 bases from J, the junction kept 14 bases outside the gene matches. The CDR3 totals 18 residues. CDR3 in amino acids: CASSSLPIDRATGNTIYF. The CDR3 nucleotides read TGCGCCAGCAGCTCTCTACCGATTGACAGGGCGACTGGAAACACCATATATTTT.

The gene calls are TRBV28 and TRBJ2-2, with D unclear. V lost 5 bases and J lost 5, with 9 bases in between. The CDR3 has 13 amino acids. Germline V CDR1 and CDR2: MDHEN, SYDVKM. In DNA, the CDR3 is TGTGCCAGCAGTACCGTACTTACCGGGGAGCTGTTTTTT. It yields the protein CASSTVLTGELFF.

CDR3 sequence: CASSEGVWTGAYEQYF. The CDR3 region has the DNA TGTGCCAGCAGTGAGGGTGTTTGGACAGGGGCCTACGAGCAGTACTTC. The chain is built from TRBV25-1 and TRBJ2-7; 9 bases align to TRBD1. CDR1 MGHDK and CDR2 SYGVNS come from the germline V gene. The CDR3 totals 16 residues. Trimming at V came to 3 bases and at J to 2 bases, leaving 8 bases not matched to a gene.